The rows below give T cell receptor beta chains drawn from one sample of a study of T-cell reconstitution after alpha-beta-depleted transplantation in children. TCRdb independently ran MiXCR on the PCR reads; one entry per CDR3 protein. Counted here are 400,000 to 450,000 distinct CDR3 sequences, around two fifths occurring once; the ten biggest clones make up around a quarter. Here the sequenced sample was PBMCs, taken before TCRalphabeta/CD19-depleted stem cell transplant. The receptors were sampled from a girl under 10 years old with aplastic anemia, due to receive a stem cell transplant. Each CDR3 is given with its conserved first and last residue. The order of the fields is clone size, J gene, V gene, D gene, CDR3 DNA, CDR3 protein. D genes are given only for firm matches. Clone sizes are given selectively: once, few, many, or a class where the clone is expanded.

clone size: -; J gene: TRBJ1-5; V gene: TRBV20-1; D gene: -; CDR3 DNA: TGCAGTGCAAGAAGAGACAGGACCAAATACCAGCCCCAGCATTTT; CDR3 protein: CSARRDRTKYQPQHF
clone size: -; J gene: TRBJ1-2; V gene: TRBV6-5; D gene: -; CDR3 DNA: TGTGCCAGCAGTTACTCGCGGGCGCGCGGCTACACCTTC; CDR3 protein: CASSYSRARGYTF
clone size: once; J gene: TRBJ2-1; V gene: TRBV5-1; D gene: TRBD1; CDR3 DNA: TGCGCCAGCAGCTCTCCCGAGGACAGGGCCTACAATGAGCAGTTCTTC; CDR3 protein: CASSSPEDRAYNEQFF
clone size: -; J gene: TRBJ2-5; V gene: TRBV4-1; D gene: -; CDR3 DNA: TGCGCCAGCAGCCTTAGGGGAGGGACCCAGTACTTC; CDR3 protein: CASSLRGGTQYF
clone size: -; J gene: TRBJ2-2; V gene: TRBV6-1; D gene: TRBD1; CDR3 DNA: TGTGCCAGCAGTCCACAGGGGGCAGGTACCGGGGAGCTGTTTTTT; CDR3 protein: CASSPQGAGTGELFF
clone size: many; J gene: TRBJ2-7; V gene: TRBV20-1; D gene: TRBD2; CDR3 DNA: TGCAGTGCTAGAGATCAGGGACTAGCGGGGGCTTCGGGCTCCTACGAGCAGTACTTC; CDR3 protein: CSARDQGLAGASGSYEQYF
clone size: -; J gene: TRBJ1-3; V gene: TRBV4-1; D gene: -; CDR3 DNA: TGCGCCAGCCACCTCCAGAAAGGCCCCGGAAACACCATATATTTT; CDR3 protein: CASHLQKGPGNTIYF
clone size: few; J gene: TRBJ1-5; V gene: TRBV5-1; D gene: -; CDR3 DNA: TGCGCCAGCAGCTTGGGGGGTGAGGGGTTGGCCCAGCATTTT; CDR3 protein: CASSLGGEGLAQHF
clone size: many; J gene: TRBJ1-3; V gene: TRBV18; D gene: -; CDR3 DNA: TGTGCCAGCTCACGATGGGACCGAATGGAAGGAAACACCATATATTTT; CDR3 protein: CASSRWDRMEGNTIYF
clone size: -; J gene: TRBJ2-7; V gene: TRBV5-1; D gene: TRBD1; CDR3 DNA: TGCGCCAGCAGCTTGTTGGGGACAGGGGTTTACGAGCAGTACTTC; CDR3 protein: CASSLLGTGVYEQYF
clone size: -; J gene: TRBJ2-7; V gene: TRBV19; D gene: -; CDR3 DNA: TGTGCCAGTAGTATGTACCCGACCTACGAGCAGTACTTC; CDR3 protein: CASSMYPTYEQYF
clone size: many; J gene: TRBJ2-7; V gene: TRBV5-1; D gene: TRBD1; CDR3 DNA: TGCGCCAGCAGCTTCCGGGACAGTGGCTACGAGCAGTACTTC; CDR3 protein: CASSFRDSGYEQYF
clone size: -; J gene: TRBJ2-6; V gene: TRBV4-1; D gene: TRBD1; CDR3 DNA: TGCGCCAGCAGCCAAGTACCCCCGGCAGGGGGCTGGATGGACCCCTCTGGGGCCAACGTCCTGACTTTC; CDR3 protein: CASSQVPPAGGWMDPSGANVLTF
clone size: -; J gene: TRBJ1-2; V gene: TRBV7-9; D gene: -; CDR3 DNA: TGTGCCAGCAGCTTAGGAGGGTTGAGTGACTACACCTTC; CDR3 protein: CASSLGGLSDYTF
clone size: few; J gene: TRBJ2-3; V gene: TRBV3-1; D gene: TRBD2; CDR3 DNA: TGTGCCAGCAGCCCTGGAGGACTAGCGGGACGCACAGATACGCAGTATTTT; CDR3 protein: CASSPGGLAGRTDTQYF
clone size: -; J gene: TRBJ2-7; V gene: TRBV7-2; D gene: TRBD1; CDR3 DNA: TGTGCCAGCAGCTTATCGTCGGGACAGTCCACCTACGAGCAGTACTTC; CDR3 protein: CASSLSSGQSTYEQYF
clone size: -; J gene: TRBJ1-1; V gene: TRBV6-6; D gene: TRBD1; CDR3 DNA: TGTGCCAGCAGTGTACAGGGGTTGGGTGAAGCGTTCTTT; CDR3 protein: CASSVQGLGEAFF
clone size: -; J gene: TRBJ2-2; V gene: TRBV5-1; D gene: TRBD1; CDR3 DNA: TGCGCCAGCAACGACGAGGGACAGCTAGGGGCCGGGGAGCTGTTTTTT; CDR3 protein: CASNDEGQLGAGELFF
clone size: -; J gene: TRBJ1-1; V gene: TRBV15; D gene: -; CDR3 DNA: TGTGCCACCAGCAGAGACTCAGATGCTGAAGCTTTCTTT; CDR3 protein: CATSRDSDAEAFF
clone size: -; J gene: TRBJ2-3; V gene: TRBV29-1; D gene: -; CDR3 DNA: TGCAGCACTCACTTGACAGGCGCAGATACGCAGTATTTT; CDR3 protein: CSTHLTGADTQYF
clone size: many; J gene: TRBJ2-7; V gene: TRBV29-1; D gene: -; CDR3 DNA: TGCAGCGTTGAGTCGGGGGCAGACGAGCAGTACTTC; CDR3 protein: CSVESGADEQYF
clone size: few; J gene: TRBJ2-7; V gene: TRBV3-1; D gene: -; CDR3 DNA: TGTGCCAGCAGCCAGCGGTCGGCGGGTGGGACCTCCTACGAGCAGTACTTC; CDR3 protein: CASSQRSAGGTSYEQYF
clone size: -; J gene: TRBJ1-5; V gene: TRBV19; D gene: -; CDR3 DNA: TGTGCCAGTAGTACGTTCGTTCAGCCCCAGCATTTT; CDR3 protein: CASSTFVQPQHF
clone size: -; J gene: TRBJ2-3; V gene: TRBV12-3/TRBV12-4; D gene: -; CDR3 DNA: TGTGCCAGCAGTTTTGGGGGGGCCTCTAGCACAGATACGCAGTATTTT; CDR3 protein: CASSFGGASSTDTQYF
clone size: -; J gene: TRBJ1-1; V gene: TRBV5-1; D gene: TRBD1; CDR3 DNA: TGCGCCAGCAGCCCTCGCATGGACAGGGGAATTTTCACTGAAGCTTTCTTT; CDR3 protein: CASSPRMDRGIFTEAFF
clone size: medium-sized; J gene: TRBJ2-3; V gene: TRBV7-2; D gene: -; CDR3 DNA: TGTGCCAGCAGTTCTATAGCGTCGGATACGCAGTATTTT; CDR3 protein: CASSSIASDTQYF
clone size: few; J gene: TRBJ1-1; V gene: TRBV20-1; D gene: -; CDR3 DNA: TGCAGTGCTAGAGATCCCGACAGACCAATGAACACTGAAGCTTTCTTT; CDR3 protein: CSARDPDRPMNTEAFF
clone size: -; J gene: TRBJ2-1; V gene: TRBV20-1; D gene: -; CDR3 DNA: TGCAGTGCTAGAGCCTTTGCGGTCGGTACTAGGGATGAGCAGTTCTTC; CDR3 protein: CSARAFAVGTRDEQFF
clone size: few; J gene: TRBJ2-1; V gene: TRBV20-1; D gene: TRBD2; CDR3 DNA: TGCAGTGCTAGGGTTCGGACTAGCGAGTTAAATGAGCAGTTCTTC; CDR3 protein: CSARVRTSELNEQFF
clone size: many; J gene: TRBJ2-1; V gene: TRBV20-1; D gene: TRBD1; CDR3 DNA: TGCAGTGCTCTCCCGGGACAGGGTAATGAGCAGTTCTTC; CDR3 protein: CSALPGQGNEQFF
clone size: -; J gene: TRBJ1-5; V gene: TRBV30; D gene: -; CDR3 DNA: TGTGCCTGGAGAGGGCAGCCTCATCAGCCCCAGCATTTT; CDR3 protein: CAWRGQPHQPQHF
clone size: -; J gene: TRBJ2-1; V gene: TRBV19; D gene: TRBD2; CDR3 DNA: TGTGCCAGTAGGGACCATAGCGGGGCCTACAATGAGCAGTTCTTC; CDR3 protein: CASRDHSGAYNEQFF
clone size: once; J gene: TRBJ2-7; V gene: TRBV12-3/TRBV12-4; D gene: -; CDR3 DNA: TGTGCCAGCACCCTACTGGAGAACCCTACCGAGCAGTACTTC; CDR3 protein: CASTLLENPTEQYF
clone size: many; J gene: TRBJ2-7; V gene: TRBV29-1; D gene: TRBD2; CDR3 DNA: TGCAGCGTTGATGGGTTAGCGGGAGTGGGGATCCACGAGCAGTACTTC; CDR3 protein: CSVDGLAGVGIHEQYF
clone size: -; J gene: TRBJ2-5; V gene: TRBV12-3/TRBV12-4; D gene: -; CDR3 DNA: TGTGCCAGCAGTCTCGGGGGCGGGACGGGGACCCAGTACTTC; CDR3 protein: CASSLGGGTGTQYF
clone size: -; J gene: TRBJ2-5; V gene: TRBV5-1; D gene: -; CDR3 DNA: TGCGCCAGCAGCTTGGAATCAGGGAGGAAGACCCAGTACTTC; CDR3 protein: CASSLESGRKTQYF
clone size: many; J gene: TRBJ2-5; V gene: TRBV6-2/TRBV6-3; D gene: -; CDR3 DNA: TGTGCCAGCAGTTTCACTTACCAAGAGACCCAGTACTTC; CDR3 protein: CASSFTYQETQYF
clone size: few; J gene: TRBJ2-1; V gene: TRBV18; D gene: -; CDR3 DNA: TGTGCCAGCTCACCCTATATCGGGACTGCGAGCTCCTACAATGAGCAGTTCTTC; CDR3 protein: CASSPYIGTASSYNEQFF
clone size: -; J gene: TRBJ1-4; V gene: TRBV10-3; D gene: -; CDR3 DNA: TGTGCCATCAGTGAGTCTCTGCTTCTGGAGGAAAAACTGTTTTTT; CDR3 protein: CAISESLLLEEKLFF
clone size: -; J gene: TRBJ1-3; V gene: TRBV2; D gene: -; CDR3 DNA: TGTGCCAGCAGGGGGGGGCACTCTGGAAACACCATATATTTT; CDR3 protein: CASRGGHSGNTIYF
clone size: -; J gene: TRBJ1-6; V gene: TRBV10-2; D gene: -; CDR3 DNA: TGCGCCAGCAGTGGGCAACAGGTCAATTCACCCCTCCACTTT; CDR3 protein: CASSGQQVNSPLHF
clone size: many; J gene: TRBJ1-4; V gene: TRBV20-1; D gene: TRBD1; CDR3 DNA: TGCAGTGCGAGGACAGGGTCTGAAAAACTGTTTTTT; CDR3 protein: CSARTGSEKLFF
clone size: -; J gene: TRBJ2-3; V gene: TRBV27; D gene: -; CDR3 DNA: TGTGCCAGCAGTTTAAGCCCAGCTTATTCTAGCACAGATACGCAGTATTTT; CDR3 protein: CASSLSPAYSSTDTQYF
clone size: -; J gene: TRBJ2-5; V gene: TRBV20-1; D gene: TRBD2; CDR3 DNA: TGCAGTGCTAGTTACGGCGGACTAGCGGGGACCCAGTACTTC; CDR3 protein: CSASYGGLAGTQYF
clone size: -; J gene: TRBJ2-7; V gene: TRBV5-1; D gene: -; CDR3 DNA: TGCGCCAGCAGCCCGGACAAGGTGAGGAGCGAGCAGTACTTC; CDR3 protein: CASSPDKVRSEQYF
clone size: few; J gene: TRBJ1-5; V gene: TRBV6-1; D gene: -; CDR3 DNA: TGTGCCAGCAGGCTAGACAGGAGGAATAATCCGCCCCAGCATTTT; CDR3 protein: CASRLDRRNNPPQHF
clone size: many; J gene: TRBJ2-3; V gene: TRBV20-1; D gene: TRBD2; CDR3 DNA: TGCAGTGCTAGACATTCTATAGCGGGAGGAGATACGCAGTATTTT; CDR3 protein: CSARHSIAGGDTQYF
clone size: -; J gene: TRBJ2-3; V gene: TRBV6-4; D gene: TRBD2; CDR3 DNA: TGTGCCAGCAGTGACCGGGGGGGCAATACGCAGTATTTT; CDR3 protein: CASSDRGGNTQYF
clone size: few; J gene: TRBJ2-1; V gene: TRBV30; D gene: -; CDR3 DNA: TGTGCCTGGGTCTTTGGGGCGAGAGGGCAGTTCTTC; CDR3 protein: CAWVFGARGQFF
clone size: many; J gene: TRBJ2-1; V gene: TRBV18; D gene: TRBD2; CDR3 DNA: TGTGCCAGCTCACCACGGCGGGAGGGCCTCAATGAGCAGTTCTTC; CDR3 protein: CASSPRREGLNEQFF
clone size: -; J gene: TRBJ2-3; V gene: TRBV20-1; D gene: TRBD1; CDR3 DNA: TGCAGTGCCGCCGGGACAGCGGACACTACGCAGTATTTT; CDR3 protein: CSAAGTADTTQYF
clone size: -; J gene: TRBJ2-2; V gene: TRBV15; D gene: -; CDR3 DNA: TGTGCCACCAGCAGGCAACTTGACACCGGGGAGCTGTTTTTT; CDR3 protein: CATSRQLDTGELFF
clone size: -; J gene: TRBJ2-3; V gene: TRBV27; D gene: -; CDR3 DNA: TGTGCCAGCAGCCGAGCGGTTGCGGGACTAGATACGCAGTATTTT; CDR3 protein: CASSRAVAGLDTQYF